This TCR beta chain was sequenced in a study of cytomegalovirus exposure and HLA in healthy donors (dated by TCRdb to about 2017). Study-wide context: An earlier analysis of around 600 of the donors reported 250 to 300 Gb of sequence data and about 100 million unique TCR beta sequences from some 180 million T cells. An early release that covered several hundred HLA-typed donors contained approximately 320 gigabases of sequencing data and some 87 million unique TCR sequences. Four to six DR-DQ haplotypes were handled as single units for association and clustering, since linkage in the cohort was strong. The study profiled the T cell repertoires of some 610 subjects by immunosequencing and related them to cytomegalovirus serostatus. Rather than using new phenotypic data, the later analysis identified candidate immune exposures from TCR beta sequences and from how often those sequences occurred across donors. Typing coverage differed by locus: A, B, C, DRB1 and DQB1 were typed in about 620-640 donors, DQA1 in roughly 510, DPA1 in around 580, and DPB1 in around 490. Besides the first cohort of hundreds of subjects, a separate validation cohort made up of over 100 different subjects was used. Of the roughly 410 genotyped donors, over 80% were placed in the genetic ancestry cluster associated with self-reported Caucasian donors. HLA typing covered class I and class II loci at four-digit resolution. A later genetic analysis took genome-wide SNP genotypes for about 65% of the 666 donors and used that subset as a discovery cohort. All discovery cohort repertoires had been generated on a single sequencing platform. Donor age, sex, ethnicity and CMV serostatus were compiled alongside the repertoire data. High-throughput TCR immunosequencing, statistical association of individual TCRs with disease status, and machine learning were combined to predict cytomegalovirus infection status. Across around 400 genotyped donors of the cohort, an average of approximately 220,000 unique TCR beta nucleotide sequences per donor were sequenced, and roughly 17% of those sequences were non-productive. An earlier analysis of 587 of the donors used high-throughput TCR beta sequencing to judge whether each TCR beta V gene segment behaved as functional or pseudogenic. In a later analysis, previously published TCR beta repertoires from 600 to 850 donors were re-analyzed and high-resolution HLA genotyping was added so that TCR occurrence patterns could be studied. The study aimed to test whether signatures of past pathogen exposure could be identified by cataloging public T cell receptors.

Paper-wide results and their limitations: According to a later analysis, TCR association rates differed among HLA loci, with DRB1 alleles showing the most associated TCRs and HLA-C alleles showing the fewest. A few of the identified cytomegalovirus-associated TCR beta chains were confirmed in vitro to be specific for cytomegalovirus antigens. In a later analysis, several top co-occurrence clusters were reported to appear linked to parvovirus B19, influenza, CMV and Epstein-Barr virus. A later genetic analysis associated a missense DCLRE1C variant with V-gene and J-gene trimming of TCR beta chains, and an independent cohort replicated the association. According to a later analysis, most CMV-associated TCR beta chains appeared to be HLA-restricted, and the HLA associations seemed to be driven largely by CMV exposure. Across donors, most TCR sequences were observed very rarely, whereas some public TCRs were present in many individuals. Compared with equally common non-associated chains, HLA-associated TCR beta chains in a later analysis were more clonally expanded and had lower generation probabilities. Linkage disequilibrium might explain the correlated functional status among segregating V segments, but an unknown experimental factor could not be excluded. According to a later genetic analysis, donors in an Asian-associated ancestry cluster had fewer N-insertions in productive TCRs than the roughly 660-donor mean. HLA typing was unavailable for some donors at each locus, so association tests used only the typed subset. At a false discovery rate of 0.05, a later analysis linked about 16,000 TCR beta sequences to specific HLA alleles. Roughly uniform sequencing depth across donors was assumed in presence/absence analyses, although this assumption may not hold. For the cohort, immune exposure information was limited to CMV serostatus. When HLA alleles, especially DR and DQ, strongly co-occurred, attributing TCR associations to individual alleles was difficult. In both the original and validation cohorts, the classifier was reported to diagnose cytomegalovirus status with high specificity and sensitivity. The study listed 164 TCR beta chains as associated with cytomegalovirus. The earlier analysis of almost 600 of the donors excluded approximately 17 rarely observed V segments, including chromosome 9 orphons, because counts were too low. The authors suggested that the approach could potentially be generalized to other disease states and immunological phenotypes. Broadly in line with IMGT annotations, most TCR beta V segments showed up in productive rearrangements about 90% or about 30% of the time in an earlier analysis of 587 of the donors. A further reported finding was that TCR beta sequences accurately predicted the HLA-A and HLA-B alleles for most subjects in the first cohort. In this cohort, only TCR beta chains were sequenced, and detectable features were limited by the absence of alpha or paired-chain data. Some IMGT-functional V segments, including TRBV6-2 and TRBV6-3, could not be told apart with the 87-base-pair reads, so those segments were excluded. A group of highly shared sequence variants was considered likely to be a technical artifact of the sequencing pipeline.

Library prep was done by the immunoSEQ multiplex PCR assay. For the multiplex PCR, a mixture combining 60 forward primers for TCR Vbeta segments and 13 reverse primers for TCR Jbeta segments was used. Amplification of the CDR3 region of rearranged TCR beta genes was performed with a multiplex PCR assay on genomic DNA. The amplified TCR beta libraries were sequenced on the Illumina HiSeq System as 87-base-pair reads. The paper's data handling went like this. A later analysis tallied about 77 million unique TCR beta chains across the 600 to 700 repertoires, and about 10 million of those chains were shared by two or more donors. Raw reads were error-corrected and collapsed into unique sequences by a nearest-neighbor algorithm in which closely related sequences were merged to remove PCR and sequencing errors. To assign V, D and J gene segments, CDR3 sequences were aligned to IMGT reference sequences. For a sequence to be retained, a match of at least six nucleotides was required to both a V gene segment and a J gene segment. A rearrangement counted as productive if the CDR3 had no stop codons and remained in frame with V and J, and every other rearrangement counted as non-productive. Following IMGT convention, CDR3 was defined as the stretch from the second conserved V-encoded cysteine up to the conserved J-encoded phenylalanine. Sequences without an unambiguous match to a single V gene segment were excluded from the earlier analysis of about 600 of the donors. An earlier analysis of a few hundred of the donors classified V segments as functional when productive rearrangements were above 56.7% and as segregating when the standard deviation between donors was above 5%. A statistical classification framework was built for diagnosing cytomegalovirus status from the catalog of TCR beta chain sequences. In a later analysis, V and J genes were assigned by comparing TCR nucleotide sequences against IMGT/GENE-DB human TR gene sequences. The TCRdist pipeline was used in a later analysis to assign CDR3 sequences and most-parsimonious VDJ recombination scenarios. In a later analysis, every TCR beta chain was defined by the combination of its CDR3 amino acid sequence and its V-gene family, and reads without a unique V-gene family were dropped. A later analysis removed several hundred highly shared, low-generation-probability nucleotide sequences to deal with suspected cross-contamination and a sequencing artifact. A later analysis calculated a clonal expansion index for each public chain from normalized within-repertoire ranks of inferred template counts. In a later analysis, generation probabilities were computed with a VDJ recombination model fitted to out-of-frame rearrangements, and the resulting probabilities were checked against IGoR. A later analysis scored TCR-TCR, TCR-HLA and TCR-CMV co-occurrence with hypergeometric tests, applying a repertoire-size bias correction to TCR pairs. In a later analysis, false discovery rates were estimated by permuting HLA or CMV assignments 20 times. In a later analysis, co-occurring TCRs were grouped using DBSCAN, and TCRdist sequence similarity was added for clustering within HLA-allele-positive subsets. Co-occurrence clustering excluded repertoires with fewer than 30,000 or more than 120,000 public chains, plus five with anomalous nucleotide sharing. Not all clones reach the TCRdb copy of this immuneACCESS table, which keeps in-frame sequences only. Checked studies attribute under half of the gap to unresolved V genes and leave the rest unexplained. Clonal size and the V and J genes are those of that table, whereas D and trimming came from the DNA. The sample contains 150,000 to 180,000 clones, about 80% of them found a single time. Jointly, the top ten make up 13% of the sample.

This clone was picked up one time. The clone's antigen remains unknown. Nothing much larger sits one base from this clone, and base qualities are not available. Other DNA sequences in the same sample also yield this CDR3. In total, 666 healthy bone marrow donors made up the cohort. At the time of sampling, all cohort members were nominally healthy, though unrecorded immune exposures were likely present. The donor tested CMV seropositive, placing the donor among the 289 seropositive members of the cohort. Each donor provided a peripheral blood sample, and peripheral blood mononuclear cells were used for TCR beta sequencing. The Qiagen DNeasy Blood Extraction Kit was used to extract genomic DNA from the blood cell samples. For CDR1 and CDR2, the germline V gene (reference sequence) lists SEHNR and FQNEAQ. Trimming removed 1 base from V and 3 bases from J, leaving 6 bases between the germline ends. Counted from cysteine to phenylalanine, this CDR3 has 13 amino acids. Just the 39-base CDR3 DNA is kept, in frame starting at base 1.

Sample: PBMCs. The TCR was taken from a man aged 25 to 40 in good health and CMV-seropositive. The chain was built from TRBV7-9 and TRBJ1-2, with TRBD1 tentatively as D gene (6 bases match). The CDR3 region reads CASSLGQDYGYTF. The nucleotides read TGTGCCAGCAGCTTAGGACAGGACTATGGCTACACCTTC. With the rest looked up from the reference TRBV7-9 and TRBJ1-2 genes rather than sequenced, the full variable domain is DTGVSQNPRHKITKRGQNVTFRCDPISEHNRLYWYRQTLGQGPEFLTYFQNEAQLEKSRLLSDRFSAERPKGSFSTLEIQRTEQGDSAMYLCASSLGQDYGYTFGSGTRLTVV.